Listed here is a single T cell receptor beta chain. Its antigen remains unidentified. These data come from a study of vaccination and CD4 T cells after COVID-19. Cultured CD4+ T cells had their DNA profiled by the Oncomine TCR Beta short-read assay. Genomic DNA was isolated from CD4+ T cells that had been cultured. TCRdb itself ran the PCR reads through MiXCR, one entry per CDR3 protein. The sample carries nearly 15,000 distinct CDR3 sequences, roughly 28% recorded once. V lost 6 bases and J lost 1; bases outside the gene matches: 6. The CDR3 extends over 14 amino acids. Germline CDR1 reads DFQATT; CDR2 reads SNEGSKA (reference sequence). Documented treatment: roughly ten-day PBMC culture with coronavirus spike peptide pools or control peptides (ViraFEST assay).

This receptor was obtained from a human donor with COVID-19. The sample consisted of cultured CD4+ T cells from blood. The rearrangement links TRBV20-1 to TRBJ2-5; 9 nucleotides align to TRBD2. The CDR3 bases are TGCAGTGCGCCAGCGGGGGGCCTCCAAGAGACCCAGTACTTC. It yields the protein CSAPAGGLQETQYF.